This TCR beta chain appears in the sequencing data of a study of response to subunit inactivated influenza vaccine. TCRdb recomputed calls from the RT-PCR reads with MiXCR, one row per CDR3 protein. Of approximately 530,000 distinct CDR3 sequences in the sample, about 7.2% are singletons; the top ten hold less than 15%. This clonotype was found many times. V gave up 6 bases and J gave up 5 bases; unmatched junction bases: 13. The CDR3 totals 15 residues. Source: PBMCs from blood, taken less than 25 months after vaccination. The chain is built from TRBV12-3 or TRBV12-4 and TRBJ2-7; the match to TRBD1 covers 7 bases. This receptor was taken from a man between 50 and 69 years old who received an inactivated influenza vaccine. The CDR3: CASRRGAGGRNEQYF. CDR3 sequence (DNA): TGTGCCAGCAGAAGAGGGGCAGGGGGACGGAACGAGCAGTACTTC.